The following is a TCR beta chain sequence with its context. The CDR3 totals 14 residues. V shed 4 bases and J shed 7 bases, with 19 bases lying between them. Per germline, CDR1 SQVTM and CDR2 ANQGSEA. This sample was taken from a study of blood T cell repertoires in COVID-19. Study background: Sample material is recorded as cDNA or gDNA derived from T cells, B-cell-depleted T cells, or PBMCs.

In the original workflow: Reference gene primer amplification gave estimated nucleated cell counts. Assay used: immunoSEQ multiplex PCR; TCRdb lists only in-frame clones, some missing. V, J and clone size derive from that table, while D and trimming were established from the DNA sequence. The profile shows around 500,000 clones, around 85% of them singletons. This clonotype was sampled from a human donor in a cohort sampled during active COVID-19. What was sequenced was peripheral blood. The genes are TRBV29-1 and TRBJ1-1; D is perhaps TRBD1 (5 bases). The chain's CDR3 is CSVAVLGDFLEAFF. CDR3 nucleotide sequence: TGCAGCGTTGCGGTTTTAGGGGATTTTCTTGAAGCTTTCTTT.